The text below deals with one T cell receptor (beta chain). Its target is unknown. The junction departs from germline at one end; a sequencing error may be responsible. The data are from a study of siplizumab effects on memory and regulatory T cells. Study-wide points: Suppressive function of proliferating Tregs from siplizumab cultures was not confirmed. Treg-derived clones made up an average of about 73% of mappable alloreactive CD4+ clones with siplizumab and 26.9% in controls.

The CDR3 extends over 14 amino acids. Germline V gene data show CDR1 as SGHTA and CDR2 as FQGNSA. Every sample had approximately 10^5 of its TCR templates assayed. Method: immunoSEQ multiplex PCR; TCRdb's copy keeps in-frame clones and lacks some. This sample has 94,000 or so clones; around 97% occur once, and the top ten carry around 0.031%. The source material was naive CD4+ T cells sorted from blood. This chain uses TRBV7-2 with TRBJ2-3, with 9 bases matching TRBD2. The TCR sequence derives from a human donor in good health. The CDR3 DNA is TGTGCCAGCAGCCTCGGGACTAGCAGAGATACGCAGTATTTT. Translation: CASSLGTSRDTQYF.